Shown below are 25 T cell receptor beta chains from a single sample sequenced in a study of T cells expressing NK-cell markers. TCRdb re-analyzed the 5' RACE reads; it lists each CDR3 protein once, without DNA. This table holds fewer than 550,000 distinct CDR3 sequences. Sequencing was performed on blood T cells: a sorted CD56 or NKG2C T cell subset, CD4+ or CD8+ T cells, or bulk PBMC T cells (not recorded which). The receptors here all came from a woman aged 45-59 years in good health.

The CDR3 loop reads CATSDLGSGSLYNEQFF. The chain carries TRBV24-1 and TRBJ2-1; absent DNA, TCRdb's TRBD2 call cannot be checked. Germline V gives CDR1 KGHDR, CDR2 SFDVKD. The CDR3 totals 17 residues.

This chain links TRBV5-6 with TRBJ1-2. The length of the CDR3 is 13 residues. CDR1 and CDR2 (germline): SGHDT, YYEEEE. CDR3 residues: CASSLERFQGYTF.

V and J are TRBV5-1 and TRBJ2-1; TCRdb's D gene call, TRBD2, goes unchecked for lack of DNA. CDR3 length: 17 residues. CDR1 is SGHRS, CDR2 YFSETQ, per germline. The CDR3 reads CASSVLMAGGPGNEQFF.

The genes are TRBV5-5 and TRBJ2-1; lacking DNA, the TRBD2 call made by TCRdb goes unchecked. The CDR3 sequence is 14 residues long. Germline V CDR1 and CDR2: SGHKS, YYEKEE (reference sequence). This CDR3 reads CASSYGQGSDEQFF.

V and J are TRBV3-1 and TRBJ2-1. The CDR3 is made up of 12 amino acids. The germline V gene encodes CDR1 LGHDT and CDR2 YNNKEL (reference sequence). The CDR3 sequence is CASSQVAFEQFF.

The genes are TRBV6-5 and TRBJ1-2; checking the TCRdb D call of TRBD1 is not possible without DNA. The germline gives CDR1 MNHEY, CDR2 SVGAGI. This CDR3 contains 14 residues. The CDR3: CASKDTGGNYGYTF.

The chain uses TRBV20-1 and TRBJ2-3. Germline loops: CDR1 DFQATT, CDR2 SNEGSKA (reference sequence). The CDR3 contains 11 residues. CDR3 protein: CSAQRGHTQYF.

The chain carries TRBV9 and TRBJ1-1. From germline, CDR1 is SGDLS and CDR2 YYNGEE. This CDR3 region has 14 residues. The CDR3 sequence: CASSVDVTPTEAFF.

The CDR3 protein is CASSPSSGGGSSGTYEQYF. The genes are TRBV9 and TRBJ2-7; the TCRdb call, TRBD1, lacks DNA for checking. The CDR3 has 19 residues. Germline loops: CDR1 SGDLS, CDR2 YYNGEE.

CDR3: CASRAGSPADTQYF. The rearrangement joins TRBV19 to TRBJ2-3; TCRdb's D gene call, TRBD2, goes unchecked for lack of DNA. CDR1 LNHDA and CDR2 SQIVND come from the germline V gene (reference sequence). The CDR3 runs 14 residues.

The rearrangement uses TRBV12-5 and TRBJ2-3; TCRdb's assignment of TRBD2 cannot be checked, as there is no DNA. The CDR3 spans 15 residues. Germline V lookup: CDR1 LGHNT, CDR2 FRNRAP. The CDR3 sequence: CASGQRVRLGDTQYF.

CDR3 in amino acids: CASSLVQAGYGYTF. This chain joins TRBV12-3 or TRBV12-4 and TRBJ1-2. This CDR3 is built from 14 residues.

The CDR3 protein is CASSVTAGVVHEQYF. The genes are TRBV9 and TRBJ2-7; the TCRdb D gene call, TRBD2, has no DNA to confirm it. The CDR3 has 15 residues. CDR1 and CDR2 (germline): SGDLS, YYNGEE. Full variable domain (rest looked up from reference TRBV9 and TRBJ2-7): DSGVTQTPKHLITATGQRVTLRCSPRSGDLSVYWYQQSLDQGLQFLIQYYNGEERAKGNILERFSAQQFPDLHSELNLSSLELGDSALYFCASSVTAGVVHEQYFGPGTRLTVT.

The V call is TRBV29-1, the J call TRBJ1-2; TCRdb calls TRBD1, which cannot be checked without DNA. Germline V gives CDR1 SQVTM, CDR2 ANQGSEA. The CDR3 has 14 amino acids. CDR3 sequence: CSVADRAGGYGYTF.

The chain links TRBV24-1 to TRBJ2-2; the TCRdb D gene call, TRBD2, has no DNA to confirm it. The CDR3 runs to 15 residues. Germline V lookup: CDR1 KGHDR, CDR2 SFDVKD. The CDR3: CATSVPRGGAGELFF.

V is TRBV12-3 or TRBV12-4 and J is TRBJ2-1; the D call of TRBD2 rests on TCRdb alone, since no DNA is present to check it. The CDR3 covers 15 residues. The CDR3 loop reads CASSFNGRRGNEQFF.

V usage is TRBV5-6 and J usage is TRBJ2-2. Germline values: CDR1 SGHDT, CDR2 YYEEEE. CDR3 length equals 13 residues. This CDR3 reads CASRHKLDGELFF.

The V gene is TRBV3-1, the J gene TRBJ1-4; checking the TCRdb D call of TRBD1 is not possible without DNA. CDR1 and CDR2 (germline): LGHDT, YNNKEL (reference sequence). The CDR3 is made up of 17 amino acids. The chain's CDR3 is CASSQSEARRANEKLFF.

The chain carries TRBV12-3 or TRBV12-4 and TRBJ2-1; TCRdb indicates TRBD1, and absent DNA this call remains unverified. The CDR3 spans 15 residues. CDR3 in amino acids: CASSSPGKSYNEQFF.

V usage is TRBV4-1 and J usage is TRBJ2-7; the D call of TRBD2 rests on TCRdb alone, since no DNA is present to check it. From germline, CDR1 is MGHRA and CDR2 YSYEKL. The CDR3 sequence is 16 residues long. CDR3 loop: CASSQGVTGGKYEQYF.

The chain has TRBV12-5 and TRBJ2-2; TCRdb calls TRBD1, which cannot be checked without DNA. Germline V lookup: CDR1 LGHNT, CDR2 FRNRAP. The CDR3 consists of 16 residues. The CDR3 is CASGLVQGLDTGELFF.

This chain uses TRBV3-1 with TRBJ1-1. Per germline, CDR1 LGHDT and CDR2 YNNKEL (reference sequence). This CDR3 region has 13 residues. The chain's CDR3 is CASSPTGTMKAFF.

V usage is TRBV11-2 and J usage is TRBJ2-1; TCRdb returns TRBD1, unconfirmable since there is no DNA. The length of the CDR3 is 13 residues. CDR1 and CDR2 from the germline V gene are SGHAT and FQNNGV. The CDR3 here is CASSSATGFYQFF.

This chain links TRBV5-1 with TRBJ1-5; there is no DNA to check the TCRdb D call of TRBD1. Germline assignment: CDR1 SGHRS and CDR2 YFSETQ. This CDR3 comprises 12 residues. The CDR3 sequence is CASSPPNQPQHF.

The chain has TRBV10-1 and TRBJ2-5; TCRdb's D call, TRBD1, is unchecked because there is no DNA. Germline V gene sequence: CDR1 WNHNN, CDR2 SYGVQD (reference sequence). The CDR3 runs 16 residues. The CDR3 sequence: CASSESGTGGLETQYF.